The rows below give T cell receptor beta chains drawn from one sample of a study of shared clonotypes between healthy human individuals. Assay: immunoSEQ multiplex PCR; the TCRdb copy retains only in-frame clones and omits some. The sample consists of roughly 2 million clones, approximately 94% of them appearing once. Material for sequencing was naive CD4+ T cells sorted from blood. All receptors come from a man younger than 30 in good health. Both conserved end residues are part of each CDR3. The D gene is left open where the match is weak. Clone size is not always given. Where it is, it says once, few, many or a class for expanded clones.

j_gene | v_gene | abundance | d_gene | CDR3nt | CDR3aa
TRBJ1-1 | TRBV19 | NA | NA | TGTGCCAGTAGTATGGGGGGGAGGCCTGAAGCTTTCTTT | CASSMGGRPEAFF
TRBJ1-6 | TRBV7-2 | NA | NA | TGTGCCAGCAGCTTAGAACAGAGAAATTCACCCCTCCACTTT | CASSLEQRNSPLHF
TRBJ2-4 | TRBV7-9 | NA | TRBD2 | TGTGCCAGCAGCCCTCTAGCGGGGGCCCCCGGAGGAACCAAAAACATTCAGTACTTC | CASSPLAGAPGGTKNIQYF
TRBJ2-5 | TRBV6-5 | NA | NA | TGTGCCAGCAGTTACTTAGGAGAACGAGACCAAGAGACCCAGTACTTC | CASSYLGERDQETQYF
TRBJ2-2 | TRBV27 | NA | NA | TGTGCCAGCAAATGGGGGAGTAGTACCGGGGAGCTGTTTTTT | CASKWGSSTGELFF
TRBJ1-5 | TRBV5-1 | NA | NA | TGCGCCAGCAGCCCTTCAGTAAATCAGCCCCAGCATTTT | CASSPSVNQPQHF
TRBJ2-7 | TRBV7-9 | NA | TRBD2 | TGTGCCAGCAGCTTAAGGACCCTAGCGGATAACTACGAGCAGTACTTC | CASSLRTLADNYEQYF
TRBJ2-2 | TRBV5-1 | NA | NA | TGCGCCAGCAGCTTGCGGGACGGGAACACCGGGGAGCTGTTTTTT | CASSLRDGNTGELFF
TRBJ2-3 | TRBV9 | NA | NA | TGTGCCAGCAGCGCGGGATTTAGCACAGATACGCAGTATTTT | CASSAGFSTDTQYF
TRBJ2-5 | TRBV15 | NA | NA | TGTGCCACCAGCAGAGATAGGTGGGAAGAGACCCAGTACTTC | CATSRDRWEETQYF
TRBJ2-4 | TRBV30 | once | NA | TGTGTCTGGAGTGTAGCGGTTGTACAGTACTTC | CVWSVAVVQYF
TRBJ2-7 | TRBV20-1 | NA | TRBD1 | TGCAGTGGCAGGGGGACCAGCGAGCAGTACTTC | CSGRGTSEQYF
TRBJ2-2 | TRBV29-1 | NA | NA | TGCAGCGCAGAGGTCGTCGCGGGCGGGGAGCTGTTTTTT | CSAEVVAGGELFF
TRBJ1-2 | TRBV6-1 | NA | NA | TGTGCCAGCAGTGAAGCCAGGGGCGCAAACTATGGCTACACCTTC | CASSEARGANYGYTF
TRBJ2-5 | TRBV9 | NA | NA | TGTGCCAGCAGCGTTGCATCAGACAAAGAGACCCAGTACTTC | CASSVASDKETQYF
TRBJ2-5 | TRBV5-1 | NA | TRBD1 | TGCGCCAGCAGCCCGGGACAGTGGGAGACCCAGTACTTC | CASSPGQWETQYF
TRBJ1-2 | TRBV10-3 | NA | TRBD1 | TGTGCCATCAGTTCAGGGGGCTCTAACTATGGCTACACCTTC | CAISSGGSNYGYTF
TRBJ2-1 | TRBV6-5 | NA | NA | TGTGCCAGCAGTTACACCGACTTGGGTGAGCAGTTCTTC | CASSYTDLGEQFF
TRBJ1-4 | TRBV5-6 | once | TRBD1 | TGTGCCAGCAGCTTGACCTGGGACAGGGAAGGAGAAAAACTGTTTTTT | CASSLTWDREGEKLFF
TRBJ2-7 | TRBV6-5 | NA | TRBD2 | TGTGCCAGCAGTCGAACTAGCGGGGGGGCCGGCGAGCAGTACTTC | CASSRTSGGAGEQYF
TRBJ2-1 | TRBV6-5 | few | NA | TGTGCCAGCAGTTATCCAGGGGAGCAGTTCTTC | CASSYPGEQFF
TRBJ1-5 | TRBV7-8 | NA | NA | TGTGCCAGCAGCTTTCAGGGGTCAATACAGCCCCAGCATTTT | CASSFQGSIQPQHF
TRBJ1-1 | TRBV4-1 | NA | TRBD1 | TGCGCCAGCAGCGGGACAGTGAACACTGAAGCTTTCTTT | CASSGTVNTEAFF
TRBJ1-2 | TRBV9 | NA | NA | TGTGCCAGCAGCGTAGGTGGTTCCAGCAAGGGCTACACCTTC | CASSVGGSSKGYTF
TRBJ1-4 | TRBV9 | NA | TRBD1 | TGTGCCAGCAGCGCCGAGGGACAGTATAATGAAAAACTGTTTTTT | CASSAEGQYNEKLFF
TRBJ2-3 | TRBV9 | NA | TRBD2 | TGTGCCAGCAGTGCCGGACTAGCGGGGGTGGGTACGCAGTATTTT | CASSAGLAGVGTQYF
TRBJ1-5 | TRBV28 | NA | NA | TGTGCCAGCATCCCCGGAACAAATCAGCCCCAGCATTTT | CASIPGTNQPQHF
TRBJ2-2 | TRBV10-3 | NA | NA | TGTGCCATCAGTGAAAGGGGGGAAACCGGGGAGCTGTTTTTT | CAISERGETGELFF
TRBJ1-1 | TRBV14 | NA | NA | TGTGCCAGCAGCCAAGAACGGCCCGTGAGGAAGGGTACTGAAGCTTTCTTT | CASSQERPVRKGTEAFF
TRBJ2-7 | TRBV11-2 | NA | NA | TGTGCCAGCAGCTCAGAGACATATGGGTACTTC | CASSSETYGYF
TRBJ2-7 | TRBV7-9 | once | NA | TGTGCCAGCAACTTAATCTCTCCTGGAGCCTACGAGCAGTACTTC | CASNLISPGAYEQYF
TRBJ2-1 | TRBV25-1 | NA | TRBD2 | TGTGCCAGCAGTGGCTCCGGGACTAGCGGGAGCTGGTACAATGAGCAGTTCTTC | CASSGSGTSGSWYNEQFF
TRBJ2-5 | TRBV19 | NA | TRBD2 | TGTGCCAGTAGTAGTACTAGCGGGGGGAAGTGGGAGACCCAGTACTTC | CASSSTSGGKWETQYF
TRBJ1-2 | TRBV5-1 | once | NA | TGCGCCAGCAGCTTGATGGGCAGAAGCGGCTACACCTTC | CASSLMGRSGYTF
TRBJ2-1 | TRBV2 | NA | NA | TGTGCCAGCAAACAAGACGGCAATGAGCAGTTCTTC | CASKQDGNEQFF
TRBJ2-3 | TRBV11-2 | NA | NA | TGTGCCAGCAGCCGGAGAACAGGTAGCACAGATACGCAGTATTTT | CASSRRTGSTDTQYF
TRBJ2-1 | TRBV29-1 | NA | TRBD1 | TGCAGCGTGGAACTGGGACAGGCATATTACAATGAGCAGTTCTTC | CSVELGQAYYNEQFF
TRBJ2-1 | TRBV5-1 | NA | NA | TGCGCCAGCAAGCTTTTCGCCGGGAGCTCCTACAATGAGCAGTTCTTC | CASKLFAGSSYNEQFF
TRBJ1-1 | TRBV27 | NA | NA | TGTGCCAGCAGTTTTTCGGTCGGAGGTCGAGCTTTCTTT | CASSFSVGGRAFF
TRBJ2-3 | TRBV5-4 | NA | NA | TGTGCCAGCAGACCCGACCGAGGGACAGATACGCAGTATTTT | CASRPDRGTDTQYF
TRBJ2-7 | TRBV29-1 | NA | TRBD2 | TGCAGCGTTGGGGGGGCTAGCGGGAGTGCTGGGACCTACGAGCAGTACTTC | CSVGGASGSAGTYEQYF
TRBJ2-7 | TRBV7-9 | NA | TRBD1 | TGTGCCAGTTCACCGGGACAGCCACCATACGAGCAGTACTTC | CASSPGQPPYEQYF
TRBJ2-7 | TRBV5-1 | NA | NA | TGCGCCAGCAGTTCAGAAGGCTCCTACGAGCAGTACTTC | CASSSEGSYEQYF
TRBJ2-1 | TRBV9 | NA | TRBD1 | TGTGCCAGCACCCCGACAGGGTTCAACAATGAGCAGTTCTTC | CASTPTGFNNEQFF
TRBJ1-4 | TRBV5-4 | NA | NA | TGTGCCAGCAAAGAAAAACTGTTTTTT | CASKEKLFF
TRBJ1-4 | TRBV14 | NA | NA | TGTGCCAGCAGCCCCATGGGGGGGGAAAAACTGTTTTTT | CASSPMGGEKLFF
TRBJ2-1 | TRBV19 | NA | TRBD1 | TGTGCCAGTAGTGTAACAGGGGCGGGCTACAATGAGCAGTTCTTC | CASSVTGAGYNEQFF
TRBJ2-3 | TRBV28 | NA | TRBD2 | TGTGCCAGCAGTTTATTAGCGGGGGGACGCACAGATACGCAGTATTTT | CASSLLAGGRTDTQYF
TRBJ1-1 | TRBV28 | NA | NA | TGTGCCAGCAGCCCTGGGGGTTTGAACACTGAAGCTTTCTTT | CASSPGGLNTEAFF
TRBJ2-7 | TRBV4-3 | NA | NA | TGCGCCAGCAGCCAAGGCCTTGGGGGCTCCTACGAGCAGTACTTC | CASSQGLGGSYEQYF
TRBJ1-6 | TRBV5-6 | once | NA | TGTGCCAGCAGCGTTTCTAGAGGACGCTTAATCTATAATTCACCCCTCCACTTT | CASSVSRGRLIYNSPLHF
TRBJ1-2 | TRBV11-2 | once | NA | TGTGCCAGCAGCTTAATAGGGGGAAAGGACTATGGCTACACCTTC | CASSLIGGKDYGYTF
TRBJ1-3 | TRBV7-9 | NA | TRBD1 | TGTGCCAGCAGCTCCACGGACAGGCATGGAGGAAACACCATATATTTT | CASSSTDRHGGNTIYF
TRBJ2-3 | TRBV7-9 | NA | NA | TGTGCCAGCAGCAATGGCGTCACAGATACGCAGTATTTT | CASSNGVTDTQYF
TRBJ2-1 | TRBV2 | NA | NA | TGTGCCAGCAGTGAACCCTACAATGAGCAGTTCTTC | CASSEPYNEQFF
TRBJ2-3 | TRBV5-1 | NA | NA | TGCGCCAGCAGCGGGCCTAGGGGCACAGATACGCAGTATTTT | CASSGPRGTDTQYF
TRBJ2-1 | TRBV5-1 | NA | TRBD2 | TGCGCCAGCCTAACGGGACTAGCGATCAATGAGCAGTTCTTC | CASLTGLAINEQFF